These T cell receptor beta chains were read from a single sample in a study of OX40 agonist ivuxolimab in advanced cancers. The table came from immunoSEQ multiplex PCR; TCRdb's copy has only in-frame clones and leaves some out. This table has about 60,000 clones, around 90% appearing once. The sample consisted of CD4+ or CD8+ T cells sorted from blood, taken in a trial of the OX40 agonist ivuxolimab. The receptors originated from an adult with an advanced solid tumor such as melanoma, head and neck, liver or kidney cancer. The CDR3 runs from the conserved cysteine through the conserved F or W. D genes are given only for firm matches. Clone size is shown for a subset of rows, as once, few, many or a class of expanded clone.

J,V,size,D,CDR3,DNA
TRBJ2-5,TRBV5-1,-,-,CASSLVEGVAETQYF,TGCGCCAGCAGCTTGGTGGAGGGGGTAGCGGAGACCCAGTACTTC
TRBJ2-5,TRBV7-9,-,-,CASSFLPGAQYF,TGTGCCAGCAGCTTTCTTCCGGGGGCCCAGTACTTC
TRBJ2-3,TRBV5-6,-,TRBD2,CASSLQLAGFTDTQYF,TGTGCCAGCAGCCTCCAACTAGCGGGATTCACAGATACGCAGTATTTT
TRBJ2-2,TRBV5-4,-,-,CASSSPGRGNGELFF,TGTGCCAGCAGCTCCCCTGGGAGAGGCAACGGGGAGCTGTTTTTT
TRBJ1-1,TRBV7-9,-,TRBD1,CASSLSTGEAFF,TGTGCCAGCAGCCTTTCGACAGGGGAAGCTTTCTTT
TRBJ2-1,TRBV28,once,TRBD2,CASSKRSGRRSEQFF,TGTGCCAGCAGTAAACGGAGCGGGAGGCGCAGTGAGCAGTTCTTC
TRBJ2-1,TRBV5-1,-,TRBD2,CASSFASGSSNEQFF,TGCGCCAGCAGCTTCGCTAGCGGGAGCTCCAATGAGCAGTTCTTC
TRBJ1-2,TRBV6-1,-,TRBD1,CASSRPGQTFYGYTF,TGTGCCAGCAGCAGACCGGGACAGACCTTCTATGGCTACACCTTC
TRBJ2-7,TRBV4-1,few,-,CASSQGQTNYEQYF,TGCGCCAGCAGCCAAGGACAAACAAACTACGAGCAGTACTTC
TRBJ1-1,TRBV7-2,-,-,CASSSPREYTEAFF,TGTGCCAGCAGCTCCCCTAGGGAATATACTGAAGCTTTCTTT
TRBJ2-1,TRBV29-1,-,-,CSVSYGTTYNEQFF,TGCAGCGTTTCGTACGGAACAACCTACAATGAGCAGTTCTTC
TRBJ1-3,TRBV28,-,-,CASSLAYTIYF,TGTGCCAGCAGTTTAGCTTACACCATATATTTT
TRBJ2-5,TRBV7-9,-,-,CASSLDGTGTQYF,TGTGCCAGCAGCTTAGACGGAACCGGGACCCAGTACTTC
TRBJ1-1,TRBV5-1,-,-,CASSLYGSTEAFF,TGCGCCAGCAGCTTGTACGGGAGCACTGAAGCTTTCTTT
TRBJ1-2,TRBV19,-,TRBD1,CASSSQGAGYGYTF,TGTGCCAGTAGTTCTCAGGGGGCTGGCTATGGCTACACCTTC
TRBJ1-2,TRBV5-4,-,-,CASNGAANYGYTF,TGTGCCAGCAACGGGGCTGCTAACTATGGCTACACCTTC
TRBJ2-1,TRBV7-2,-,-,CASSLTPGLAFNNEQFF,TGTGCCAGCAGTCTTACACCTGGGCTAGCGTTCAACAATGAGCAGTTCTTC
TRBJ2-3,TRBV6-1,once,TRBD2,CASSVLAGPPADTQYF,TGTGCCAGCAGTGTCTTAGCGGGCCCCCCAGCAGATACGCAGTATTTT
TRBJ2-5,TRBV2,-,TRBD2,CASSRDTSGRGETQYF,TGTGCCAGCAGTCGCGACACTAGCGGGAGGGGAGAGACCCAGTACTTC
TRBJ1-1,TRBV29-1,-,-,CSVERQDEAFF,TGCAGCGTTGAAAGACAGGATGAAGCTTTCTTT
TRBJ2-1,TRBV2,few,TRBD2,CASSSGRVRNEQFF,TGTGCCAGCAGTAGCGGGAGAGTCCGCAATGAGCAGTTCTTC
TRBJ2-1,TRBV29-1,-,-,CSVDRFLGNEQFF,TGCAGCGTTGATCGTTTTTTGGGCAATGAGCAGTTCTTC
TRBJ2-5,TRBV15,-,-,CATSRDRDPEEYQETQYF,TGTGCCACCAGCAGAGATCGGGACCCGGAAGAGTACCAAGAGACCCAGTACTTC
TRBJ2-2,TRBV5-1,-,-,CASSLVGYGELFF,TGCGCCAGCAGCTTGGTGGGTTACGGGGAGCTGTTTTTT
TRBJ1-5,TRBV5-6,-,-,CASSAYNQPQHF,TGTGCCAGCAGCGCGTACAATCAGCCCCAGCATTTT
TRBJ2-7,TRBV11-3,-,-,CASSSPDEQYF,TGTGCCAGCAGCTCCCCCGACGAGCAGTACTTC
TRBJ2-7,TRBV6-6,-,-,CATGYEQYF,TGTGCCACTGGCTACGAGCAGTACTTC
TRBJ2-3,TRBV25-1,-,TRBD2,CASSQAGLAGSTDTQYF,TGTGCCAGCAGTCAGGCGGGACTAGCGGGGAGCACAGATACGCAGTATTTT
TRBJ1-5,TRBV28,-,-,CASSLSSGNNQPQHF,TGTGCCAGCAGTTTAAGCAGCGGCAACAATCAGCCCCAGCATTTT
TRBJ1-1,TRBV14,-,-,CASSHLRDHTEAFF,TGTGCCAGCAGCCACTTAAGGGATCACACTGAAGCTTTCTTT
TRBJ1-1,TRBV27,-,TRBD1,CASSYGTGGGGTEAFF,TGTGCCAGCAGTTACGGGACAGGGGGCGGAGGGACTGAAGCTTTCTTT
TRBJ2-1,TRBV27,-,TRBD1,CASSTGGREQFF,TGTGCCAGCAGCACAGGGGGTCGGGAGCAGTTCTTC
TRBJ2-3,TRBV7-2,-,TRBD2,CASSFQAAGAADTQYF,TGTGCCAGCAGCTTTCAGGCAGCGGGAGCGGCAGATACGCAGTATTTT